This TCR beta chain was profiled in a study of T cell responses to AZD1222 COVID-19 vaccine. Study results and caveats: It was only after the peak T cell response that any repertoires were sampled. Donors were largely white British and mainly female; clonal diversity was possibly underestimated. Researchers report vaccine-associated CD4 TCRs spanning spike, with dominance at 160-218 and 743-854.

The CDR3 spans 16 residues. The V gene's germline CDR1 is MDHEN and CDR2 SYDVKM. V gave up 2 bases and J gave up 2 bases, with 16 bases separating them. Here immunoSEQ multiplex PCR was the method, and the copy in TCRdb shows in-frame clones only, minus some. Of about 120,000 clones listed, approximately 85% were seen once; the top ten hold 3.9%. With respect to this clone: Its antigen is undetermined.

This chain links TRBV28 with TRBJ2-7; D possibly corresponds to TRBD1 (6 bases). The source material was peripheral blood, sampled on day 0 of MenACWY control vaccination. The clonotype comes from an adult in good health. The CDR3 DNA sequence: TGTGCCAGCAGTTTAGGGGGCAGGGGACCAACCTACGAGCAGTACTTC. Its protein is CASSLGGRGPTYEQYF.